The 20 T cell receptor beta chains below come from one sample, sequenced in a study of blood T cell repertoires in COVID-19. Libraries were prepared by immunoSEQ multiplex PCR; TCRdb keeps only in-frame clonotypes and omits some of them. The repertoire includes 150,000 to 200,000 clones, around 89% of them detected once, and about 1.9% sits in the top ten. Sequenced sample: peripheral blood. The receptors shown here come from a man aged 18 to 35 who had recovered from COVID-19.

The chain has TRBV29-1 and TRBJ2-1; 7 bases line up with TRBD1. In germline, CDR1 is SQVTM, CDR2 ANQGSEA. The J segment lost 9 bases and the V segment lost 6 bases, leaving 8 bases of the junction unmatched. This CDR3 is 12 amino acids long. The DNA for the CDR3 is TGCAGCGTCACCAGGGGGATAGGTGAGCAGTTCTTC. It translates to CSVTRGIGEQFF.

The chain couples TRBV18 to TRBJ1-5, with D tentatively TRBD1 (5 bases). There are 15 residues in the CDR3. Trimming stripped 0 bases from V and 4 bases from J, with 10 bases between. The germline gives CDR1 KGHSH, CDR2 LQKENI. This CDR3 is CASSPPGQGNQPQHF. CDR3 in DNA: TGTGCCAGCTCACCACCGGGGCAGGGAAATCAGCCCCAGCATTTT.

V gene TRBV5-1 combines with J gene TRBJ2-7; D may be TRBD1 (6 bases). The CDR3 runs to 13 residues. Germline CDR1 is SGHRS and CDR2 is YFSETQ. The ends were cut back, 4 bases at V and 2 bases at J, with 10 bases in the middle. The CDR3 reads CASSPTGTYEQYF. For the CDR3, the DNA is TGCGCCAGCAGCCCCACAGGGACCTACGAGCAGTACTTC.

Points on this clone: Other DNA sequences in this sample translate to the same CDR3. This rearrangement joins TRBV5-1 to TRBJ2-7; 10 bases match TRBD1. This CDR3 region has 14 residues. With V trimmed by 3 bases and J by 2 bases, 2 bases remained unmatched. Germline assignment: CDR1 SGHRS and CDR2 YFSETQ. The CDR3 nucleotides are TGCGCCAGCAGCTCCGGACAGGGGGCCTACGAGCAGTACTTC. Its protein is CASSSGQGAYEQYF.

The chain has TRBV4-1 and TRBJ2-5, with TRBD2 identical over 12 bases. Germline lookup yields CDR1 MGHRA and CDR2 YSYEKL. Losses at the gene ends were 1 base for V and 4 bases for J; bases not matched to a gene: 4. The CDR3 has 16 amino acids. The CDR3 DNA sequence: TGCGCCAGCAGCCAAGTACTAGCGGGAGGAAGAGAGACCCAGTACTTC. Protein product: CASSQVLAGGRETQYF.

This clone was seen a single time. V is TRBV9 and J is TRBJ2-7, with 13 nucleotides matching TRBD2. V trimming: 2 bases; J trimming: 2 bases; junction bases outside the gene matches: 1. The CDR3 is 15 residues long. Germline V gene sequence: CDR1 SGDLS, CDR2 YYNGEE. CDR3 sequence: CASSVGLAGAYEQYF. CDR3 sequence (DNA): TGTGCCAGCAGCGTCGGACTAGCGGGGGCCTACGAGCAGTACTTC.

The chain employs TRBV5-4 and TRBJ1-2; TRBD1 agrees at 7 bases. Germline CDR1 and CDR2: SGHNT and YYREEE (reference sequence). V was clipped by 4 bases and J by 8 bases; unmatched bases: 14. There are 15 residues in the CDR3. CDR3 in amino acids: CASSKQTGASGGYTF. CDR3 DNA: TGTGCCAGCAGCAAACAAACAGGGGCTTCGGGGGGCTACACCTTC.

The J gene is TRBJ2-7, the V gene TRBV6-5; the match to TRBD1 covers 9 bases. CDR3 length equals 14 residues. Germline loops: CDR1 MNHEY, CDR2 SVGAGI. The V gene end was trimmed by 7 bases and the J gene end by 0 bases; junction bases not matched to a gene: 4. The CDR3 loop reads CASTGQGSSYEQYF. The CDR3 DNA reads TGTGCCAGCACCGGACAGGGGAGCTCCTACGAGCAGTACTTC.

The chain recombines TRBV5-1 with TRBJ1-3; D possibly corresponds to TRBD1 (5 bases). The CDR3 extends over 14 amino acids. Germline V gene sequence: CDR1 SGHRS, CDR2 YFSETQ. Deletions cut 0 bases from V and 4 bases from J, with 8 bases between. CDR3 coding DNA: TGCGCCAGCAGCTTGGGGACACAGGGAAACACCATATATTTT. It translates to CASSLGTQGNTIYF.

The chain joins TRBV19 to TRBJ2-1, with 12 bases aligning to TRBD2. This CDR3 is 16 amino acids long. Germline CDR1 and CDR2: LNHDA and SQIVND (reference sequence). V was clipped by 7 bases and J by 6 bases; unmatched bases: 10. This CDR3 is CASTMSLAGGPNEQFF. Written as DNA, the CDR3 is TGTGCCAGTACCATGAGCCTAGCGGGAGGGCCCAATGAGCAGTTCTTC.

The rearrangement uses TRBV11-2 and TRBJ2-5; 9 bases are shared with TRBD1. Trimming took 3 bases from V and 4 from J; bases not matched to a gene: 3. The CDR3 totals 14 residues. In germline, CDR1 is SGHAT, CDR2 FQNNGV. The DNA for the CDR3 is TGTGCCAGCAGCTTGGGACAGGGAGGAGAGACCCAGTACTTC. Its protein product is CASSLGQGGETQYF.

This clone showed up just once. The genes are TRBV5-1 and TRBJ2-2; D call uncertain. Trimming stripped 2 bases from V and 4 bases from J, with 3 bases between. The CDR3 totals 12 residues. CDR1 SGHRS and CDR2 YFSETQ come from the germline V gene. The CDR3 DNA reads TGCGCCAGCAGCTTCCTCACCGGGGAGCTGTTTTTT. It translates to CASSFLTGELFF. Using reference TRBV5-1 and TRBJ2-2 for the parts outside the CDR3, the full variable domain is KAGVTQTPRYLIKTRGQQVTLSCSPISGHRSVSWYQQTPGQGLQFLFEYFSETQRNKGNFPGRFSGRQFSNSRSEMNVSTLELGDSALYLCASSFLTGELFFGEGSRLTVL.

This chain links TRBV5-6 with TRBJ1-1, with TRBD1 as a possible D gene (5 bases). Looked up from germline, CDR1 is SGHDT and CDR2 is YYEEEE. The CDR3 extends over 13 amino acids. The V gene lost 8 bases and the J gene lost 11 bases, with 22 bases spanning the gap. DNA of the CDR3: TGTGCCAGTACAGGTCGAGGTTTCCTAGAGGCTTTCTTT. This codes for CASTGRGFLEAFF.

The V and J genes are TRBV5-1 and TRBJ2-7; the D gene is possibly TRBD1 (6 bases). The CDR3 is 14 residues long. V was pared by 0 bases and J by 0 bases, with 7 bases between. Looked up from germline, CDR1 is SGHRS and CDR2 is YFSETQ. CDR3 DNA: TGCGCCAGCAGCTTGGGGGGGCCCTCCTACGAGCAGTACTTC. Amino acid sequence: CASSLGGPSYEQYF.

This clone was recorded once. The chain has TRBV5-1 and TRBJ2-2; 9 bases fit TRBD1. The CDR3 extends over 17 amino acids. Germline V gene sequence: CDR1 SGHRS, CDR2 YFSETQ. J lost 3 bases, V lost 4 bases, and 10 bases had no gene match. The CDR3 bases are TGCGCCAGCAGCCCGAGTCCGGGGACAGGGTACACCGGGGAGCTGTTTTTT. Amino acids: CASSPSPGTGYTGELFF.

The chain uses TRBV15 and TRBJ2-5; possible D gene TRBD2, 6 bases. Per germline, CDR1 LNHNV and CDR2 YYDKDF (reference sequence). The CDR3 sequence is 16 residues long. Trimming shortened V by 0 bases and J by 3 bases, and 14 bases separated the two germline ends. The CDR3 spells CATSRDQGGGKETQYF. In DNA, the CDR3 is TGTGCCACCAGCAGAGATCAAGGAGGCGGGAAAGAGACCCAGTACTTC.

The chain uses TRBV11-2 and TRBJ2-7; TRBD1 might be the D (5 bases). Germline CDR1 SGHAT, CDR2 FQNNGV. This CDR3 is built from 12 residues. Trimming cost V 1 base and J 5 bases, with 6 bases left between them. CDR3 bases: TGTGCCAGCAGCTTAGGGGGCCACGAGCAGTACTTC. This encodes CASSLGGHEQYF.

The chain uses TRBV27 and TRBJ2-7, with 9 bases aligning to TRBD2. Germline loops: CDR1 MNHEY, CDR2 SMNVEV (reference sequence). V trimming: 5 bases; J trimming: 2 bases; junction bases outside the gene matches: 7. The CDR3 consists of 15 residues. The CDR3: CASSPLAGLTYEQYF. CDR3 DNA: TGTGCCAGCAGTCCACTAGCGGGCCTAACCTACGAGCAGTACTTC.

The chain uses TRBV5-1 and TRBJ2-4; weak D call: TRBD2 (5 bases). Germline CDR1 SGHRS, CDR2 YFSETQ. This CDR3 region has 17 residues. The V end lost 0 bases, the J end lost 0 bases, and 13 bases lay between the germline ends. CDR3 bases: TGCGCCAGCAGCTTGGGCGACGGGATCGGAGCCAAAAACATTCAGTACTTC. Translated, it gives CASSLGDGIGAKNIQYF.

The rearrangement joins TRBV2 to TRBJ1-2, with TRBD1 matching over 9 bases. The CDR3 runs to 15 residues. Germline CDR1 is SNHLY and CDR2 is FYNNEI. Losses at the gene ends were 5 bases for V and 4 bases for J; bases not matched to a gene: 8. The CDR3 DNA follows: TGTGCCAGCAGTTTGGGGACAGGGAGCGGCTATGGCTACACCTTC. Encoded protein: CASSLGTGSGYGYTF.